This note documents a single TCR beta chain sequence. Its specific antigen is unknown. There are no base qualities to consult, and no much larger clone falls within one base. The library was prepared using the immunoSEQ multiplex PCR assay. Genomic DNA was extracted from sorted cells, and the TCR beta V, D and J regions were sequenced by Adaptive Biotechnologies' automated high-throughput method. A two-step, bias-controlled multiplex PCR was used to amplify the CDR3 regions. An Illumina instrument was used to sequence the amplified TCR beta libraries. The authors processed their data as follows. The demultiplexed reads were processed to cut down on amplification and sequencing bias, and the IMGT database was used to assign CDR3 sequences to gene families. ImmunoSEQ software version 2.0 was used to analyze repertoire data. Clonotype lists were filtered to remove out-of-frame sequences and sequences containing stop codons in the CDR3. Clonotypes with a frequency below 0.01% were excluded because such clonotypes corresponded to less than one cell. Richness was computed as observed richness divided by input cell number, and evenness as Shannon entropy divided by log observed richness. Repertoire diversity and similarity between time points were quantified using Simpson diversity and Morisita-Horn overlap indices. Clonotypes were sorted into dominant (>1%), sub-dominant (0.5-0.99%), low abundance (0.1-0.49%) or lowest abundance (<0.1%) groups. For the germline index, total nucleotide additions were subtracted from total CDR3 length, and that difference was then divided by total CDR3 length. The table comes from immuneACCESS by way of TCRdb, which keeps in-frame sequences with V and J called. Part of the clones is missing from these tables; in studies checked, under half for an unresolved V gene and the rest for unknown reasons. D and trimming come from the DNA, and the V and J calls and clone size come from that table. The table for this sample lists tens of thousands of clones; around 92% of them were counted only once. The top ten hold around 1% of the sample.

The source of the sample is a study of memory CD8 T cells in hepatitis C reinfection (TCRdb year 2017). As for the study more broadly: Among the donors, a few cleared two back-to-back HCV infections on their own, whereas two got rid of a primary infection but ended up chronically infected after reinfection. An HCV reinfection was defined as a positive HCV RNA test that came after two negative tests taken at least 60 days apart. Pre-reinfection samples were obtained between 55 and 20 weeks before detection of reinfection. The TCR beta repertoire of virus-specific CD8 T cells was tracked longitudinally in five donors across an HCV reinfection episode. Between about 2008 and 2012, 5 or 6 reinfection cases with stored pre-reinfection samples were identified. In the reinfection study, participants with a resolved prior HCV infection were followed up every 3 months.

General study outcomes and caveats: Because only four or five donors were included, definitive conclusions about public clonotypes linked to secondary clearance were beyond the reach of the study.

The CDR1 and CDR2 encoded by the germline V gene are SGHAT and FQNNGV. From V the trimming removes 5 bases and from J it removes 7 bases, while the gene matches leave 6 bases of the junction unaccounted for. The CDR3 measures 15 amino acids from cysteine to phenylalanine. Only CDR3 DNA is held: 45 bases, read in frame from base 1. Reading the label with the study, this specimen's time point is: pre-reinfection, 55 to 20 weeks before reinfection detection. Sorted cells were sequenced directly ex vivo, without in vitro expansion prior to TCR sequencing. The donors were people who inject drugs and were enrolled in the Montreal Acute Hepatitis C Cohort Study (HEPCO) in Canada. Total naive CD8 T cells, sorted as viable CD3+ CD8+ CD45RO-, came from two donors at all three reinfection time points as controls. Before sorting, cryopreserved peripheral blood mononuclear cells were thawed and CD8 T cells were purified from those thawed cells. Negative selection with the MACS CD8+ T cell Isolation Kit was used to enrich CD8 T cells. Cells were sorted on a BD FACSAria II sorter using FACSDiva software, and FlowJo was used for data analysis.

Here the chain combines TRBV11-2 and TRBJ1-6, with 9 central nucleotides matching TRBD1. The clonotype comes from a man in his late teens or twenties with hepatitis C virus infection. The source material was naive CD8+ T cells sorted from blood. This specimen's cell subset or site label, per the study, means: total naive CD8+CD45RO- T cells. The sequenced DNA: TGTGCCAGCAGCAAACCGACAGGGGGAAATTCACCCCTCCACTTT. Its protein product is CASSKPTGGNSPLHF.